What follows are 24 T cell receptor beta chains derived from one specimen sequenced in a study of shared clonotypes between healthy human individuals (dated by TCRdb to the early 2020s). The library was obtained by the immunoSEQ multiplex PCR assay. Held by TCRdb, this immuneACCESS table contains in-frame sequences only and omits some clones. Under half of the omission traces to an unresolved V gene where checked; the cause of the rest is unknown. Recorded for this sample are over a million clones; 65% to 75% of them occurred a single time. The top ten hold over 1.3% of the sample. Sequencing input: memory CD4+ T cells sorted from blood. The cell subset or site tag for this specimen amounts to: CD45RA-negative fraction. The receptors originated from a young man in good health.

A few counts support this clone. Here the CDR3 DNA reads TGCGCCAGCAGCTTGGCTGGATCTAGGAATAATTCACCCCTCCACTTT. Translated: CASSLAGSRNNSPLHF. The V gene is TRBV5-1, the J gene TRBJ1-6; D is undetermined. The CDR3 covers 16 residues. The V gene's germline CDR1 is SGHRS and CDR2 YFSETQ. V lost 0 bases to trimming and J lost 5 bases, with 12 bases between them.

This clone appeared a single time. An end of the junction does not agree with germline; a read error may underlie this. CDR3 amino acids: CASHLTGQNGVF. Written as DNA, the CDR3 is TGTGCCAGCCACCTGACGGGGCAAAACGGGGTCTTC. The V call is TRBV2, the J call TRBJ2-1; D tentatively fits TRBD1 or TRBD2 (5 bases each). The germline CDR1 and CDR2 sequences are SNHLY and FYNNEI. CDR3 size: 12 residues.

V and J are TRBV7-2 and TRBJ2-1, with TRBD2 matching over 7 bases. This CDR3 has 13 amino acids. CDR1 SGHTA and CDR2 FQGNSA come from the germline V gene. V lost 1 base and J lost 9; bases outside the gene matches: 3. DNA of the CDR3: TGTGCCAGCAGCTTAGGGACTAGTATTGAGCAGTTCTTC. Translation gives CASSLGTSIEQFF.

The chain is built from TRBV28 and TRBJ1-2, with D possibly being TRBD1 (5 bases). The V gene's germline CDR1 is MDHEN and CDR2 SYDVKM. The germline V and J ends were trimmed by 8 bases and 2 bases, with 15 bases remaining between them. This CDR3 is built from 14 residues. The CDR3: CASGPGFSNYGYTF. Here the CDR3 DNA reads TGTGCCAGCGGTCCAGGGTTTTCAAACTATGGCTACACCTTC.

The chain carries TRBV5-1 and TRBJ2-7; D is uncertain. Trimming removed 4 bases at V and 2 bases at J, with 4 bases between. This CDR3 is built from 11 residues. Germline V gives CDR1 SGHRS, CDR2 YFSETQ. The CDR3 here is CASSETYEQYF. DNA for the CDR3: TGCGCCAGCAGCGAGACCTACGAGCAGTACTTC.

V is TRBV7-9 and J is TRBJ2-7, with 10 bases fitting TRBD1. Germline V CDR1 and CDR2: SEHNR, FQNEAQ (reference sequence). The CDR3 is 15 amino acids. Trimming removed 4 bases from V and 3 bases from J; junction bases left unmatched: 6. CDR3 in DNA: TGTGCCAGCAGCTCTCCCCGGACAGGGGGCTACGAGCAGTACTTC. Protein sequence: CASSSPRTGGYEQYF.

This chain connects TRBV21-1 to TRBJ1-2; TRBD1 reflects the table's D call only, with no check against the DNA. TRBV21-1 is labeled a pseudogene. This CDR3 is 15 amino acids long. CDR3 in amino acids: CASSRGNRGHHGYTF. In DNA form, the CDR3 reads TGTGCCAGCAGCAGGGGGAACAGGGGGCATCATGGCTACACCTTC.

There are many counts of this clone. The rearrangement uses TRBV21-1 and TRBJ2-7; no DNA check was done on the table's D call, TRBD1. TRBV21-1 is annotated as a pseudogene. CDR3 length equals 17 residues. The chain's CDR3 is CASSKGTGGSRTYEQYF. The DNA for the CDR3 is TGTGCCAGCAGCAAAGGGACAGGGGGCTCTAGGACCTACGAGCAGTACTTC.

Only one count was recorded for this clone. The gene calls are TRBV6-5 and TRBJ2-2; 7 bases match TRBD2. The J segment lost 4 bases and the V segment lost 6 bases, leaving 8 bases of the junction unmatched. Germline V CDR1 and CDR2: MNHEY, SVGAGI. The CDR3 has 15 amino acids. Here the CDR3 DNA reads TGTGCCAGCAGGCCGAGGACTAGTGGCACCGGGGAGCTGTTTTTT. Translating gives CASRPRTSGTGELFF.

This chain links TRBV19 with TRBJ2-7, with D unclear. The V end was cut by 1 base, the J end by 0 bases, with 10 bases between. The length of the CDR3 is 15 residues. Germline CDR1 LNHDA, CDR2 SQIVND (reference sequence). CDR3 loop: CASSIVRSNSYEQYF. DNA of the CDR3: TGTGCCAGTAGTATAGTGCGCAGTAACTCCTACGAGCAGTACTTC.

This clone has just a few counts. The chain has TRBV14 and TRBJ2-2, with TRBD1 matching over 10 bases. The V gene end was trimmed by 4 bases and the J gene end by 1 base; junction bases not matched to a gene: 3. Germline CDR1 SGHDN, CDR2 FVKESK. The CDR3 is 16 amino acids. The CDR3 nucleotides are TGTGCCAGCAGCCCGTGGACAGGGGGGAACACCGGGGAGCTGTTTTTT. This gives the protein CASSPWTGGNTGELFF.

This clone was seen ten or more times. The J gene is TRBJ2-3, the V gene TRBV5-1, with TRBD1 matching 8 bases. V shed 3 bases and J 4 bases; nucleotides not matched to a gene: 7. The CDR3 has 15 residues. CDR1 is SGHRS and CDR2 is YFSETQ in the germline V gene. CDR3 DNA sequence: TGCGCCAGCAGCTATCGGGACAGGAGTTCAGATACGCAGTATTTT. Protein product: CASSYRDRSSDTQYF.

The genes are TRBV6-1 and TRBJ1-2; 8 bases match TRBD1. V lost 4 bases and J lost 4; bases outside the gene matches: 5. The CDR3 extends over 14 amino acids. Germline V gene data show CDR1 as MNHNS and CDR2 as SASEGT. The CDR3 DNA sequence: TGTGCCAGCAGTGCGACAGGGGTTTTCTATGGCTACACCTTC. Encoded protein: CASSATGVFYGYTF.

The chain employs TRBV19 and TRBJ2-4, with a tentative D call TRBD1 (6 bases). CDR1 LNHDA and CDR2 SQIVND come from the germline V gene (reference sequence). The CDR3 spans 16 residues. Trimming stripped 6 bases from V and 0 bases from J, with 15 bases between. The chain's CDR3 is CASSPSRGQAKNIQYF. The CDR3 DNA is TGTGCCAGTAGCCCGTCCAGGGGCCAAGCCAAAAACATTCAGTACTTC.

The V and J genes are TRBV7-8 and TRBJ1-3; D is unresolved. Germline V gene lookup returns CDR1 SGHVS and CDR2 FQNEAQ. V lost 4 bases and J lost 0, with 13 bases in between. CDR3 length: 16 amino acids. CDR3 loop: CASSSEPVLSGNTIYF. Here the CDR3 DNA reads TGTGCCAGCAGCTCCGAACCCGTACTCTCTGGAAACACCATATATTTT.

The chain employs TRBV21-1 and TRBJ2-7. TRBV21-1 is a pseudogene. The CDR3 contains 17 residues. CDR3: CASSKERRARPIDEQYF. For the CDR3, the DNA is TGTGCCAGCAGCAAAGAGCGAAGGGCGAGGCCAATAGACGAGCAGTACTTC.

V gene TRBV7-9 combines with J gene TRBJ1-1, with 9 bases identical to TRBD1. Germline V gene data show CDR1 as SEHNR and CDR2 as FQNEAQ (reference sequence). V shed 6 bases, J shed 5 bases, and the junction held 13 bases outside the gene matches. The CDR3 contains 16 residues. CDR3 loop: CASRPHLGQGRTEAFF. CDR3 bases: TGTGCCAGCAGACCCCACTTGGGACAGGGAAGGACTGAAGCTTTCTTT.

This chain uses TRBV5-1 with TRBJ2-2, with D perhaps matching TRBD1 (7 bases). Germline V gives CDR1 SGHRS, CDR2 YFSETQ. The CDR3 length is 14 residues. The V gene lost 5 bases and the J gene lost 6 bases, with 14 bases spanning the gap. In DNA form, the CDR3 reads TGCGCCAGCAGTCGCGACAGGGAGGCCGGGGAGCTGTTTTTT. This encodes CASSRDREAGELFF.

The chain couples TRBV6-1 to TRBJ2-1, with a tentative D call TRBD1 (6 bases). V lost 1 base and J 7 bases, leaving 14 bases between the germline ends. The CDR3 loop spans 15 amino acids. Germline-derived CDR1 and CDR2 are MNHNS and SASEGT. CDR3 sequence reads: CASSEGKGVGNEQFF. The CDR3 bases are TGTGCCAGCAGTGAAGGAAAGGGGGTTGGAAATGAGCAGTTCTTC.

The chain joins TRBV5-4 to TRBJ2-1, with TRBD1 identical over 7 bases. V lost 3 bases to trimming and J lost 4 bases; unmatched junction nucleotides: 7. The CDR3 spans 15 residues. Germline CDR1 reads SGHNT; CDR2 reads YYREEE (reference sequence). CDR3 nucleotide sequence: TGTGCCAGCAGCTCGCTCGGGACAGAGTACAATGAGCAGTTCTTC. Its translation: CASSSLGTEYNEQFF.

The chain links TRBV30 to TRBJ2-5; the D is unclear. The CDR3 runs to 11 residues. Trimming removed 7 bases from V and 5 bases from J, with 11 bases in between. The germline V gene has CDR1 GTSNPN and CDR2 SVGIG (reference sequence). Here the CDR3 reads CASREFETQYF. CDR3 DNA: TGTGCCTCAAGGGAATTCGAGACCCAGTACTTC.

The CDR3 sequence is CASSLGSYNTDTQYF. The CDR3 nucleotides read TGTGCCAGCAGCTTAGGATCCTACAACACAGATACGCAGTATTTT. This chain uses TRBV11-2 with TRBJ2-3; D gene ambiguous. The V end lost 1 base, the J end lost 2 bases, and 10 bases lay between the germline ends. Looked up from germline, CDR1 is SGHAT and CDR2 is FQNNGV. This CDR3 has 15 residues.

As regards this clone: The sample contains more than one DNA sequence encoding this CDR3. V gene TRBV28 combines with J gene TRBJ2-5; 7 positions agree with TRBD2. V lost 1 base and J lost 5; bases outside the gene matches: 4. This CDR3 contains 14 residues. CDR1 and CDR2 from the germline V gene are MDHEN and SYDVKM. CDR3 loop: CASSLYGGRETQYF. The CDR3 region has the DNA TGTGCCAGCAGTTTATACGGGGGGAGGGAGACCCAGTACTTC.

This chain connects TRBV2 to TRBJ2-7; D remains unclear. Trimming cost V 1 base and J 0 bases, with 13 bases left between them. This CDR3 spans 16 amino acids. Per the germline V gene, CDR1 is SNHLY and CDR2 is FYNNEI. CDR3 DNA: TGTGCCAGCAGTGAAGTTGCGCGTAGGAGCTCCTACGAGCAGTACTTC. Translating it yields CASSEVARRSSYEQYF. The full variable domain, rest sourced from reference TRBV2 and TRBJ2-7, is EPEVTQTPSHQVTQMGQEVILRCVPISNHLYFYWYRQILGQKVEFLVSFYNNEISEKSEIFDDQFSVERPDGSNFTLKIRSTKLEDSAMYFCASSEVARRSSYEQYFGPGTRLTVT.